What follows describes a single T cell receptor beta chain. Original processing notes: Using reference gene primer amplification, nucleated cell counts were estimated. Only in-frame clones appear in the TCRdb table, and some are missing; sequencing was by immunoSEQ multiplex PCR. The DNA gave D and trimming, while V, J and clone size come from that table. The sample has 130,000 to 150,000 clones; around 90% are singletons. This entry is derived from a study of blood T cell repertoires in COVID-19. Study-wide context: The United States, Italy and Spain were the sources of the acute and convalescent COVID-19 samples. T cells, B-cell-depleted T cells, or PBMCs provided the cDNA or gDNA that served as material.

With 1 base removed from V and 4 bases from J, the gap between germline ends came to 13 bases. The CDR3 contains 15 residues. Germline assignment: CDR1 SEHNR and CDR2 FQNEAQ (reference sequence). The rearrangement links TRBV7-9 to TRBJ1-2; no definite D call. This sequence originates from a man between 65 and 85 years old with acute or convalescent COVID-19. The specimen was peripheral blood. The DNA for the CDR3 is TGTGCCAGCAGCTTAGAGGGCGAGGGATTCTATGGCTACACCTTC. Translated: CASSLEGEGFYGYTF.